These T cell receptor beta chains were read from a single sample in a study of OX40 agonist ivuxolimab in advanced cancers. The protocol was immunoSEQ multiplex PCR, while the TCRdb copy is restricted to in-frame clones and leaves out a portion. The table includes about 48,000 clones, approximately 84% detected once. The specimen comprised CD4+ or CD8+ T cells sorted from blood, sampled in a trial of the OX40 agonist ivuxolimab. These TCRs come from an adult with an advanced solid tumor such as melanoma, head and neck, liver or kidney cancer. The CDR3 runs from the conserved cysteine through the conserved F or W. Fields, in order: J gene, D gene, clone size, V gene, CDR3 DNA, CDR3 protein. D genes are given only for firm matches. The size of a clone is reported for some rows only, either as once, few or many, or as a class for expanded clones.

J gene: TRBJ2-1; D gene: TRBD2; clone size: -; V gene: TRBV29-1; CDR3 DNA: TGCAGCGTCCCGACCCGAGAACTAGCGGGAGGGGAGATCTTCTTC; CDR3 protein: CSVPTRELAGGEIFF
J gene: TRBJ2-3; D gene: TRBD2; clone size: -; V gene: TRBV5-1; CDR3 DNA: TGCGCCAGCAGTCCCGGGACTAGCGGGACTAGCACAGATACGCAGTATTTT; CDR3 protein: CASSPGTSGTSTDTQYF
J gene: TRBJ2-7; D gene: -; clone size: -; V gene: TRBV19; CDR3 DNA: TGTGCCAGGCCTAAGGGCCGTATAGTCTACGAGCAGTACTTC; CDR3 protein: CARPKGRIVYEQYF
J gene: TRBJ1-2; D gene: -; clone size: -; V gene: TRBV7-2; CDR3 DNA: TGTGCCAGCAGCCACAGGACAGACCTCGGGTATGGCTACACCTTC; CDR3 protein: CASSHRTDLGYGYTF
J gene: TRBJ1-2; D gene: -; clone size: medium-sized; V gene: TRBV18; CDR3 DNA: TGTGCCAGCTCACCCAGGGGTATCGATGGCTACACCTTC; CDR3 protein: CASSPRGIDGYTF
J gene: TRBJ1-2; D gene: -; clone size: -; V gene: TRBV25-1; CDR3 DNA: TGTGCCAGCAGTGACAGGGGCTATGGCTACACCTTC; CDR3 protein: CASSDRGYGYTF
J gene: TRBJ1-2; D gene: TRBD1; clone size: -; V gene: TRBV4-1; CDR3 DNA: TGCGCCAGCAGCCAAGATGGTGAGGGGGCCATGGGTTACTATGGCTACACCTTC; CDR3 protein: CASSQDGEGAMGYYGYTF
J gene: TRBJ1-4; D gene: -; clone size: -; V gene: TRBV29-1; CDR3 DNA: TGCAGCGTTGAAACTAAGGCAGGGGCGTTGGCAAAACTGTTTTTT; CDR3 protein: CSVETKAGALAKLFF
J gene: TRBJ1-2; D gene: -; clone size: -; V gene: TRBV6-1; CDR3 DNA: TGTGCCAGCACCGAGACAGCGCATGGCTACACCTTC; CDR3 protein: CASTETAHGYTF
J gene: TRBJ2-7; D gene: TRBD1; clone size: -; V gene: TRBV28; CDR3 DNA: TGTGCCAGCAGTCCGGGGGGACAGGGAGGCTACGAGCAGTACTTC; CDR3 protein: CASSPGGQGGYEQYF
J gene: TRBJ2-7; D gene: -; clone size: -; V gene: TRBV7-9; CDR3 DNA: TGTGCCAGCAGAGCTCCCGTAGGCGAGCAGTACTTC; CDR3 protein: CASRAPVGEQYF
J gene: TRBJ1-5; D gene: TRBD1; clone size: -; V gene: TRBV5-1; CDR3 DNA: TGCGCCAGCAGCTTGGGCGTGACAGGGACGAGTCAGCCCCAGCATTTT; CDR3 protein: CASSLGVTGTSQPQHF
J gene: TRBJ2-7; D gene: -; clone size: few; V gene: TRBV28; CDR3 DNA: TGTGCCAGCAGTTTTCAGGGTTCCGGAATTTACGAGCAGTACTTC; CDR3 protein: CASSFQGSGIYEQYF
J gene: TRBJ2-1; D gene: TRBD1; clone size: -; V gene: TRBV7-9; CDR3 DNA: TGTGCCAGCAGCCCACCCGGACAGGGGCCTTACAATGAGCAGTTCTTC; CDR3 protein: CASSPPGQGPYNEQFF
J gene: TRBJ1-2; D gene: TRBD1; clone size: few; V gene: TRBV7-8; CDR3 DNA: TGTGCCAGCAGATCGGGACAGGCTCGCGGCTATGGCTACACCTTC; CDR3 protein: CASRSGQARGYGYTF
J gene: TRBJ1-2; D gene: -; clone size: -; V gene: TRBV29-1; CDR3 DNA: TGCAGCGCCCGGGGGGCCGCTAACTATGGCTACACCTTC; CDR3 protein: CSARGAANYGYTF
J gene: TRBJ1-3; D gene: -; clone size: -; V gene: TRBV28; CDR3 DNA: TGTGCCAGCAGCTCAGGCGTGACTGGAAACACCATATATTTT; CDR3 protein: CASSSGVTGNTIYF
J gene: TRBJ2-7; D gene: TRBD2; clone size: -; V gene: TRBV11-3; CDR3 DNA: TGTGCCAGCAGCTTAGTCGACCGACTAGCGGGAGTATACGAGCAGTACTTC; CDR3 protein: CASSLVDRLAGVYEQYF
J gene: TRBJ2-7; D gene: TRBD1; clone size: -; V gene: TRBV5-5; CDR3 DNA: TGTGCCAGCACCCTTGTACAGGGGGATTACGAGCAGTACTTC; CDR3 protein: CASTLVQGDYEQYF
J gene: TRBJ1-2; D gene: -; clone size: -; V gene: TRBV19; CDR3 DNA: TGTGCCAGTAGTATTTCGAGGAACTATGGCTACACCTTC; CDR3 protein: CASSISRNYGYTF
J gene: TRBJ2-1; D gene: TRBD2; clone size: once; V gene: TRBV19; CDR3 DNA: TGTGCCAGTAGAGTAGCGGGTTCCTACAATGAGCAGTTCTTC; CDR3 protein: CASRVAGSYNEQFF
J gene: TRBJ1-2; D gene: -; clone size: -; V gene: TRBV18; CDR3 DNA: TGTGCCAGCTCACCAGTACAAGTTCACGGCTACACCTTC; CDR3 protein: CASSPVQVHGYTF
J gene: TRBJ2-7; D gene: -; clone size: -; V gene: TRBV9; CDR3 DNA: TGTGCCAGCAGCCTGGAAGGACATAGCTCCTACGAGCAGTACTTC; CDR3 protein: CASSLEGHSSYEQYF
J gene: TRBJ2-7; D gene: TRBD1; clone size: -; V gene: TRBV11-2; CDR3 DNA: TGTGCCAGCAGCCATTTAGGGGGGACAGGGGCCCACGAGCAGTACTTC; CDR3 protein: CASSHLGGTGAHEQYF
J gene: TRBJ2-3; D gene: -; clone size: -; V gene: TRBV19; CDR3 DNA: TGTGCCAGTCGAACGGTCCCTAAGAGGGCAGATACGCAGTATTTT; CDR3 protein: CASRTVPKRADTQYF
J gene: TRBJ2-3; D gene: -; clone size: -; V gene: TRBV19; CDR3 DNA: TGTGCCAGTAGTATAGGTAGGGGGGATACGCAGTATTTT; CDR3 protein: CASSIGRGDTQYF
J gene: TRBJ1-3; D gene: -; clone size: -; V gene: TRBV28; CDR3 DNA: TGTGCCAGCAGTTTTGTGGGCTTGGGAAACACCATATATTTT; CDR3 protein: CASSFVGLGNTIYF
J gene: TRBJ2-3; D gene: TRBD2; clone size: once; V gene: TRBV4-2; CDR3 DNA: TGTGCCAGCAGCCAACAACTAGCGGCTACCACAGATACGCAGTATTTT; CDR3 protein: CASSQQLAATTDTQYF
J gene: TRBJ1-3; D gene: -; clone size: once; V gene: TRBV9; CDR3 DNA: TGTGCCAGCAGCTCCGGTCGCGAGGGGAACACCATATATTTT; CDR3 protein: CASSSGREGNTIYF
J gene: TRBJ2-7; D gene: -; clone size: once; V gene: TRBV13; CDR3 DNA: TGTGTCAGCAGCTTAGGCCTGAGGGAGTTCTCCTACGAGCAGTACTTC; CDR3 protein: CVSSLGLREFSYEQYF
J gene: TRBJ2-3; D gene: -; clone size: -; V gene: TRBV5-4; CDR3 DNA: TGTGCCAGCAGCTTCGACCCCTCGAAGGTAGGAGATACGCAGTATTTT; CDR3 protein: CASSFDPSKVGDTQYF
J gene: TRBJ2-2; D gene: -; clone size: -; V gene: TRBV15; CDR3 DNA: TGTGCCACCAGCAGAGGGGGCGCGGAAGCCGGGGAGCTGTTTTTT; CDR3 protein: CATSRGGAEAGELFF
J gene: TRBJ2-5; D gene: -; clone size: -; V gene: TRBV6-5; CDR3 DNA: TGTGCCAGCAGTTACGCGGCGCAAGAGACCCAGTACTTC; CDR3 protein: CASSYAAQETQYF
J gene: TRBJ2-1; D gene: TRBD2; clone size: -; V gene: TRBV29-1; CDR3 DNA: TGCAGCGTTGATCGGGGGGGCGGGGAGCAGTTCTTC; CDR3 protein: CSVDRGGGEQFF
J gene: TRBJ2-7; D gene: TRBD2; clone size: -; V gene: TRBV19; CDR3 DNA: TGTGCCAGTAGTGCACAGACTAGCGGGAGAAACGAGCAGTACTTC; CDR3 protein: CASSAQTSGRNEQYF
J gene: TRBJ2-3; D gene: -; clone size: -; V gene: TRBV5-1; CDR3 DNA: TGCGCCAGCAGCTCCTTGGGGACTGGGGATACGCAGTATTTT; CDR3 protein: CASSSLGTGDTQYF
J gene: TRBJ1-2; D gene: -; clone size: -; V gene: TRBV6-1; CDR3 DNA: TGTGCCAGCAGTTCGATCGGGAGGGGCGGTTGGGGCTACACCTTC; CDR3 protein: CASSSIGRGGWGYTF
J gene: TRBJ2-3; D gene: -; clone size: -; V gene: TRBV4-2; CDR3 DNA: TGTGCCAGCAGCTCAGAATTCGCTAGCACAGATACGCAGTATTTT; CDR3 protein: CASSSEFASTDTQYF
J gene: TRBJ2-7; D gene: TRBD2; clone size: -; V gene: TRBV11-2; CDR3 DNA: TGTGCCAGCAGCCGACTAGCGGGAGGAAGAGAGCAGTACTTC; CDR3 protein: CASSRLAGGREQYF
J gene: TRBJ2-3; D gene: TRBD2; clone size: -; V gene: TRBV15; CDR3 DNA: TGTGCCACCAGCAGAGATCGGGTTGGACTAGCGGGAGGGCCCTTCGATCGAGATACGCAGTATTTT; CDR3 protein: CATSRDRVGLAGGPFDRDTQYF
J gene: TRBJ2-2; D gene: -; clone size: -; V gene: TRBV7-2; CDR3 DNA: TGTGCCAGCTTCGGGCAGGTAGAGACCGGGGAGCTGTTTTTT; CDR3 protein: CASFGQVETGELFF
J gene: TRBJ2-5; D gene: -; clone size: -; V gene: TRBV7-2; CDR3 DNA: TGTGCCAGCAGCTTAGGTGGGGCGCCTCAAGAGACCCAGTACTTC; CDR3 protein: CASSLGGAPQETQYF
J gene: TRBJ2-1; D gene: -; clone size: once; V gene: TRBV28; CDR3 DNA: TGTGCCAGCAGCCTTTCGGGGGCGCTGACCTACAATGAGCAGTTCTTC; CDR3 protein: CASSLSGALTYNEQFF
J gene: TRBJ2-2; D gene: -; clone size: -; V gene: TRBV5-1; CDR3 DNA: TGCGCCAGCAGCTCTACAGGGAGCACCGGGGAGCTGTTTTTT; CDR3 protein: CASSSTGSTGELFF
J gene: TRBJ1-5; D gene: -; clone size: once; V gene: TRBV19; CDR3 DNA: TGTGCCAGCGGAACCGGGCCCGGTTCCAATCAGCCCCAGCATTTT; CDR3 protein: CASGTGPGSNQPQHF
J gene: TRBJ2-5; D gene: TRBD2; clone size: -; V gene: TRBV5-4; CDR3 DNA: TGTGCCAGCAGCTTTCCGGGGGGTAGCGGACAAGAGACCCAGTACTTC; CDR3 protein: CASSFPGGSGQETQYF
J gene: TRBJ2-1; D gene: -; clone size: -; V gene: TRBV2; CDR3 DNA: TGTGCCAGCAGTGGCAGCGGAAGGGGCAATGAGCAGTTCTTC; CDR3 protein: CASSGSGRGNEQFF
J gene: TRBJ1-1; D gene: -; clone size: -; V gene: TRBV6-5; CDR3 DNA: TGTGCCAGCAGTTACGGGGTCCTGAACACTGAAGCTTTCTTT; CDR3 protein: CASSYGVLNTEAFF
J gene: TRBJ2-3; D gene: -; clone size: -; V gene: TRBV7-6; CDR3 DNA: TGTGCCAGCAGCTTAGTAGCGTTCACAGATACGCAGTATTTT; CDR3 protein: CASSLVAFTDTQYF
J gene: TRBJ2-3; D gene: -; clone size: -; V gene: TRBV4-1; CDR3 DNA: TGCGCCAGCAGCCAAGGGGGACTGTTAAGAAGACAGGATACGCAGTATTTT; CDR3 protein: CASSQGGLLRRQDTQYF
J gene: TRBJ2-7; D gene: -; clone size: -; V gene: TRBV19; CDR3 DNA: TGTGCCAGTAGTAAAGGGGACGATCGCGAGCAGTACTTC; CDR3 protein: CASSKGDDREQYF
J gene: TRBJ2-5; D gene: -; clone size: few; V gene: TRBV29-1; CDR3 DNA: TGCAGCGTTGAAGAGGACAGAAAAGAGACCCAGTACTTC; CDR3 protein: CSVEEDRKETQYF
J gene: TRBJ2-1; D gene: -; clone size: once; V gene: TRBV7-3; CDR3 DNA: TGTGCCAGCAGCTTAAGGCCTTACAATGAGCAGTTCTTC; CDR3 protein: CASSLRPYNEQFF
J gene: TRBJ2-1; D gene: -; clone size: few; V gene: TRBV9; CDR3 DNA: TGTGCCAGCAGCGTAAATGGGGCAGGGTACGGCAATGAGCAGTTCTTC; CDR3 protein: CASSVNGAGYGNEQFF
J gene: TRBJ2-5; D gene: -; clone size: medium-sized; V gene: TRBV2; CDR3 DNA: TGTGCCAGCAGTGAACGTGCGACCCAGTACTTC; CDR3 protein: CASSERATQYF
J gene: TRBJ2-7; D gene: -; clone size: -; V gene: TRBV6-6; CDR3 DNA: TGTGCCAGCAGCCGAAACCCTACGGACGAGCAGTACTTC; CDR3 protein: CASSRNPTDEQYF
J gene: TRBJ1-6; D gene: -; clone size: -; V gene: TRBV5-4; CDR3 DNA: TGTGCCAGCAAGGGTCCCCTAAATTCACCCCTCCACTTT; CDR3 protein: CASKGPLNSPLHF
J gene: TRBJ1-1; D gene: TRBD1; clone size: -; V gene: TRBV7-8; CDR3 DNA: TGTGCCAGCAGCGAGGGACAGGGGCCCACTGAAGCTTTCTTT; CDR3 protein: CASSEGQGPTEAFF
J gene: TRBJ2-1; D gene: TRBD2; clone size: -; V gene: TRBV7-3; CDR3 DNA: TGTGCCAGCAGCCTTTCCGGGACTAGCTACAATGAGCAGTTCTTC; CDR3 protein: CASSLSGTSYNEQFF
J gene: TRBJ2-7; D gene: TRBD2; clone size: few; V gene: TRBV5-1; CDR3 DNA: TGCGCCAGCAGCTTGGGGGGCGGGAGGTCCACTCCCGAGCAGTACTTC; CDR3 protein: CASSLGGGRSTPEQYF